The sequence of this T cell receptor (beta chain) was determined in a study of shared clonotypes between healthy human individuals. This clone appeared once. V shed 7 bases and J shed 8 bases, with 20 bases lying between them. This CDR3 region has 15 residues. Germline loops: CDR1 MDHEN, CDR2 SYDVKM. Using immunoSEQ multiplex PCR, the repertoire was profiled, and TCRdb retains in-frame clones only, with some absent. This sample has some 1.4 million clones, with more than 95% found just once. This rearrangement joins TRBV28 to TRBJ1-4, with D possibly being TRBD1 (5 bases). This TCR came from a man in his thirties or forties in good health. The source material was naive CD4+ T cells sorted from blood. Subset defined: CD45RA+ positively selected. The CDR3 DNA follows: TGTGCCAGCATCCAACCGGGGGGAGACGGCGAAAAACTGTTTTTT. Amino acids: CASIQPGGDGEKLFF.